Each of the 20 T cell receptor beta chains below was sequenced from the same sample in a study of blood T cells in healthy people across ages. Sample-barcoded 5' priming and a J-beta primer mix drove a second PCR of roughly 6 to 12 cycles. One entry per CDR3 protein, called by TCRdb with MiXCR from the 5' RACE reads. The sample contains a few hundred thousand distinct CDR3 sequences, about 55% of which appear only once. Sequenced material: blood. These receptors were taken from a man aged 60-69 years in good health.

The chain combines TRBV13 with TRBJ2-7; D may be TRBD1 (6 bases). Germline V lookup: CDR1 PRHDT, CDR2 FYEKMQ (reference sequence). The CDR3 length is 14 residues. V was cut by 5 bases and J by 5 bases, with 16 bases left in between. CDR3 nucleotide sequence: TGTGCCAGCAGCCCACAGGGACGGGACCACGAGCAGTACTTC. This gives the protein CASSPQGRDHEQYF. The whole variable domain, remainder taken from reference TRBV13 and TRBJ2-7, is AAGVIQSPRHLIKEKRETATLKCYPIPRHDTVYWYQQGPGQDPQFLISFYEKMQSDKGSIPDRFSAQQFSDYHSELNMSSLELGDSALYFCASSPQGRDHEQYFGPGTRLTVT.

This clonotype has just a few counts. This chain links TRBV7-9 with TRBJ1-1, with D unresolved. V was pared by 8 bases and J by 0 bases, with 4 bases between. Germline CDR1 is SEHNR and CDR2 is FQNEAQ (reference sequence). The CDR3 contains 11 residues. In DNA, the CDR3 is TGTGCCAGCGCCGTGAACACTGAAGCTTTCTTT. This sequence encodes CASAVNTEAFF.

The chain carries TRBV4-1 and TRBJ2-7, with D possibly being TRBD1 or TRBD2 (5 bases each). This CDR3 is built from 14 residues. V lost 1 base and J lost 2, with 9 bases in between. Germline V gene data show CDR1 as MGHRA and CDR2 as YSYEKL. The DNA of the CDR3 is TGCGCCAGCAGCCAAGGAGGGGTGGCCTACGAGCAGTACTTC. Protein: CASSQGGVAYEQYF.

The gene calls are TRBV29-1 and TRBJ2-2; possible D gene TRBD2, 6 bases. V lost 3 bases, J lost 5 bases, and 16 bases lay in between. From germline, CDR1 is SQVTM and CDR2 ANQGSEA. The CDR3 consists of 15 residues. CDR3 bases: TGCAGCGTTGATTCTAGCGACAGTCTAACCGGGGAGCTGTTTTTT. Its protein is CSVDSSDSLTGELFF.

This clonotype was seen more than once but under ten times. Here the CDR3 reads CASSPSGASTDTQYF. CDR3 nucleotides: TGTGCCAGCAGCCCCTCGGGAGCTAGCACAGATACGCAGTATTTT. The genes are TRBV4-2 and TRBJ2-3, with D possibly matching TRBD2 (6 bases). V lost 4 bases to trimming and J lost 0 bases, with 11 bases between them. CDR3 length: 15 residues. Germline values: CDR1 LGHNA, CDR2 YNFKEQ.

The CDR3: CASSTVGGIQETQYF. CDR3 DNA sequence: TGTGCCAGCAGCACCGTGGGGGGTATCCAAGAGACCCAGTACTTC. This chain connects TRBV7-2 to TRBJ2-5, with D possibly being TRBD2 (6 bases). This CDR3 is built from 15 residues. V lost 5 bases and J 1 base, leaving 14 bases between the germline ends. Germline assignment: CDR1 SGHTA and CDR2 FQGNSA.

This clonotype was found a few times. The rearrangement joins TRBV7-2 to TRBJ2-5, with 7 bases matching TRBD2. The CDR3 runs 15 residues. The V gene end was trimmed by 1 base and the J gene end by 4 bases; junction bases not matched to a gene: 6. Looked up from germline, CDR1 is SGHTA and CDR2 is FQGNSA. The CDR3 nucleotides are TGTGCCAGCAGCTTAGGCGGGAGTAACGTAGAGACCCAGTACTTC. Translation gives CASSLGGSNVETQYF.

The chain couples TRBV6-1 to TRBJ2-5; 11 bases map to TRBD2. Germline values: CDR1 MNHNS, CDR2 SASEGT. There are 14 residues in the CDR3. V shed 7 bases and J 5 bases; nucleotides not matched to a gene: 6. The CDR3 reads CASIAGGPGETQYF. The CDR3 nucleotides are TGTGCCAGCATAGCGGGAGGGCCCGGGGAGACCCAGTACTTC.

Here the CDR3 reads CASSPLRRTYNEQFF. CDR3 nucleotides: TGTGCCAGCAGCCCACTCAGACGGACTTACAATGAGCAGTTCTTC. The chain carries TRBV21-1 and TRBJ2-1; the table calls TRBD2, which could not be checked here. TRBV21-1 represents a pseudogene. The CDR3 loop spans 15 amino acids.

This clonotype was observed at least ten times. The gene calls are TRBV7-9 and TRBJ2-7, with D unclear. V lost 5 bases and J 2 bases, leaving 19 bases between the germline ends. The CDR3 spans 16 residues. Germline-derived CDR1 and CDR2 are SEHNR and FQNEAQ (reference sequence). In DNA form, the CDR3 reads TGTGCCAGCAGCGCACGCACTCCGGTAGGTGCCTACGAGCAGTACTTC. Its translation: CASSARTPVGAYEQYF.

To note about this clonotype: A junction boundary mismatches the germline segment, possibly from a read error. This chain links TRBV10-3 with TRBJ2-1; tentatively, D is TRBD1 or TRBD2 (5 bases each). The germline V gene has CDR1 ENHRY and CDR2 SYGVKD. The CDR3 loop spans 16 amino acids. DNA of the CDR3: TGTGCCATCGGTGAGTCAACCGGGACCTCCGTGGATGAGCAGTTCTTC. This gives the protein CAIGESTGTSVDEQFF.

The gene calls are TRBV2 and TRBJ2-3; no clear D gene. V was cut by 2 bases and J by 6 bases, with 9 bases left in between. CDR1 is SNHLY and CDR2 is FYNNEI in the germline V gene. The CDR3 extends over 13 amino acids. The DNA for the CDR3 is TGTGCCAGCAGTGAATTGCCAGCTGATACGCAGTATTTT. As protein: CASSELPADTQYF. Looking up the rest from reference TRBV2 and TRBJ2-3 gives the full variable domain: EPEVTQTPSHQVTQMGQEVILRCVPISNHLYFYWYRQILGQKVEFLVSFYNNEISEKSEIFDDQFSVERPDGSNFTLKIRSTKLEDSAMYFCASSELPADTQYFGPGTRLTVL.

The V gene is TRBV27, the J gene TRBJ2-3, with 7 bases aligning to TRBD1. CDR3 size: 14 residues. The V gene's germline CDR1 is MNHEY and CDR2 SMNVEV (reference sequence). Germline trimming cut 3 bases from V and 4 bases from J; bases unmatched to any gene: 4. Written as DNA, the CDR3 is TGTGCCAGCAGTTTTGAGCAGGGGGCAGATACGCAGTATTTT. Translating gives CASSFEQGADTQYF.

This chain uses TRBV4-2 with TRBJ2-1; possible D gene TRBD2, 6 bases. CDR1 is LGHNA, CDR2 YNFKEQ, per germline. The CDR3 sequence is 13 residues long. V was shortened by 2 bases and J by 8 bases, with 10 bases between the two germline ends. CDR3 nucleotides: TGTGCCAGCAGCCAACGGGACTCTGATGAGCAGTTCTTC. It translates to CASSQRDSDEQFF.

This chain connects TRBV24-1 to TRBJ2-3; D unclear. The V end was cut by 4 bases, the J end by 2 bases, with 9 bases between. The CDR3 length is 14 residues. CDR1 is KGHDR, CDR2 SFDVKD, per germline. The CDR3 loop is CATSDPGVTDTQYF. Written as DNA, the CDR3 is TGTGCCACCAGTGACCCCGGAGTCACAGATACGCAGTATTTT.

This clonotype occurred once. The chain carries TRBV6-1 and TRBJ1-4; perhaps TRBD1 as D (5 bases). The CDR3 contains 15 residues. Per the germline V gene, CDR1 is MNHNS and CDR2 is SASEGT. V was shortened by 5 bases and J by 0 bases, with 10 bases between the two germline ends. The CDR3 DNA follows: TGTGCCAGCAGTCGGGGGGAGGCAACTAATGAAAAACTGTTTTTT. Translating it yields CASSRGEATNEKLFF.

The genes are TRBV6-5 and TRBJ1-2; D is undetermined. The length of the CDR3 is 11 residues. CDR1 is MNHEY, CDR2 SVGAGI, per germline. V gave up 6 bases and J gave up 4 bases, with 6 bases separating them. The CDR3 region has the DNA TGTGCCAGCAGACCATTCTATGGCTACACCTTC. Translation: CASRPFYGYTF.

This clonotype appeared many times. The V gene is TRBV5-6, the J gene TRBJ2-3; TRBD2 aligns across 11 bases. Germline assignment: CDR1 SGHDT and CDR2 YYEEEE. This CDR3 is 15 amino acids long. V was pared by 3 bases and J by 5 bases, with 5 bases of the junction left unmatched. The CDR3 bases are TGTGCCAGCAGCTCTAGCGGGGGGTATAAAGATACGCAGTATTTT. This sequence encodes CASSSSGGYKDTQYF.

A note on this clonotype: Compared with germline, one end of the junction differs, possibly owing to a read error. V gene TRBV20-1 combines with J gene TRBJ2-1; TRBD2 matches 11 bases. This CDR3 is built from 15 residues. Germline CDR1 and CDR2: DFQATT and SNEGSKA (reference sequence). The CDR3 DNA sequence: TGCAGTGCTGCCGCTAGCGGGAGGTCGTACATTGAGCAGTTCTTC. As protein: CSAAASGRSYIEQFF.

V gene TRBV7-9 combines with J gene TRBJ2-7, with 8 bases matching TRBD1. The better agreement between TRBJ2-5 and the DNA end casts doubt on the J call. Germline V gives CDR1 SEHNR, CDR2 FQNEAQ (reference sequence). The CDR3 consists of 15 residues. CDR3 nucleotide sequence: TGTGCCAGCAGCTCCTATTTGGGACAGGCGGAGACCCAGTACTTC. This sequence encodes CASSSYLGQAETQYF.